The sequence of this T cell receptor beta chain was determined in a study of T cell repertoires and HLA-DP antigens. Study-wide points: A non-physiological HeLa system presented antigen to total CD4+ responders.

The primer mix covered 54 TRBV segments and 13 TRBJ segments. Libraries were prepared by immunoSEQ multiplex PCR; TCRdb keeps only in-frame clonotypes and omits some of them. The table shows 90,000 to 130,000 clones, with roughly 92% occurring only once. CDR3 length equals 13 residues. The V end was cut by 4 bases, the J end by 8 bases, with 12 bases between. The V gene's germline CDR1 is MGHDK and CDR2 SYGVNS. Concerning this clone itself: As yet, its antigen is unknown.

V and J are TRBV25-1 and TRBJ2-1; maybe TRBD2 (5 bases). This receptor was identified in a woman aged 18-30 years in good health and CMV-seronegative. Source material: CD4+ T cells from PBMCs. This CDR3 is CASSASGRDEQFF. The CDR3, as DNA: TGTGCCAGCAGTGCCAGCGGTAGGGATGAGCAGTTCTTC.